Below, 8 T cell receptor beta chains from the same sample are listed, as sequenced in a study of blood T cell repertoires in COVID-19. TCRdb's table, derived via immunoSEQ multiplex PCR, lists solely in-frame clones and lacks some. The sample comprises over 80,000 clones, about 90% of which are singletons, and just under 20% rests with the top ten. Sample: peripheral blood. The receptors originated from a human donor in a cohort sampled during active COVID-19.

The V and J genes are TRBV5-4 and TRBJ2-7; 8 bases align to TRBD2. This CDR3 spans 14 amino acids. Looked up from germline, CDR1 is SGHNT and CDR2 is YYREEE (reference sequence). J lost 6 bases, V lost 2 bases, and 7 bases had no gene match. The CDR3 loop reads CASSFKAGALEQYF. The CDR3 DNA is TGTGCCAGCAGCTTTAAAGCGGGAGCTCTCGAGCAGTACTTC.

J is TRBJ1-2 and V is TRBV4-2, with a possible D match to TRBD1 (5 bases). V was trimmed by 1 base and J by 12 bases, leaving 12 bases between them. CDR1 and CDR2 (germline): LGHNA, YNFKEQ. CDR3 size: 12 residues. The CDR3 spells CASSQVGGAHTF. The CDR3 DNA reads as TGTGCCAGCAGCCAAGTTGGAGGGGCTCACACCTTC.

This chain uses TRBV5-1 with TRBJ1-2, with 9 bases identical to TRBD1. Germline loops: CDR1 SGHRS, CDR2 YFSETQ. CDR3 length equals 14 residues. J gave up 3 bases and V 4 bases, and 4 bases lay outside the gene matches. This CDR3 is CASSPRDRDYGYTF. The DNA of the CDR3 is TGCGCCAGCAGCCCCCGGGACAGGGACTATGGCTACACCTTC.

The chain employs TRBV25-1 and TRBJ2-6, with D perhaps TRBD2 (6 bases). The V end lost 4 bases, the J end lost 0 bases, and 13 bases lay between the germline ends. The CDR3 sequence is 17 residues long. The germline CDR1 and CDR2 sequences are MGHDK and SYGVNS. CDR3 nucleotide sequence: TGTGCCAGCAGTGGGTTGCGGGACCTCTCTGGGGCCAACGTCCTGACTTTC. This encodes CASSGLRDLSGANVLTF.

The chain couples TRBV5-6 to TRBJ1-1; the match to TRBD1 covers 7 bases. V was clipped by 0 bases and J by 10 bases; unmatched bases: 9. Germline lookup yields CDR1 SGHDT and CDR2 YYEEEE. The CDR3 totals 14 residues. The CDR3 sequence is CASSLGDRGLGAFF. The CDR3 nucleotides are TGTGCCAGCAGCTTGGGGGATAGGGGGCTCGGAGCTTTCTTT.

This chain uses TRBV11-2 with TRBJ2-1; D possibly corresponds to TRBD2 (6 bases). Germline CDR1 is SGHAT and CDR2 is FQNNGV. The CDR3 contains 13 residues. Trimming stripped 5 bases from V and 8 bases from J, with 13 bases between. This CDR3 is CASSRLGSDEQFF. CDR3 DNA sequence: TGTGCCAGCAGCCGACTAGGGTCGGATGAGCAGTTCTTC.

V and J are TRBV10-3 and TRBJ2-7, with D possibly matching TRBD2 (6 bases). V was trimmed by 2 bases and J by 5 bases, leaving 13 bases between them. Germline-derived CDR1 and CDR2 are ENHRY and SYGVKD. CDR3 length: 14 residues. The CDR3 DNA reads as TGTGCCATCAGTGAGAGACTAGATAGGCACGAGCAGTACTTC. This encodes CAISERLDRHEQYF.

This chain links TRBV9 with TRBJ2-1; D is undetermined. This CDR3 has 16 residues. Germline values: CDR1 SGDLS, CDR2 YYNGEE. Trimming shortened V by 2 bases and J by 4 bases, and 16 bases separated the two germline ends. As DNA, the CDR3 is TGTGCCAGCAGCGTGGGTATAGCCGCGACTTACAATGAGCAGTTCTTC. Translation: CASSVGIAATYNEQFF.